This T cell receptor beta chain appears in the sequencing data of a study of blood T cell repertoires in COVID-19 (dated by TCRdb to 2020 to 2022). Describing the broader study: Collaborator samples came from the United States, Italy and Spain and covered acute and convalescent phases of COVID-19. The material from the prospective study consisted of cDNA or gDNA derived from T cells, B-cell-depleted T cells, or PBMCs. Subjects who had been exposed to COVID-19, were actively infected with it, or had recovered from it provided the deeply sampled blood TCRbeta repertoires that made up the dataset. The repertoires were released in a freely available public database meant as a resource for research on the immune response to SARS-CoV-2. The samples were drawn from the first 160 participants of the ongoing ImmuneRACE study and from roughly 1,300 subjects provided by 6 global collaborators. The sample metadata nearly always contained a de-identified subject ID, COVID-19 status, age in years and sex. Where available, HLA class I and class II types were obtained from metadata supplied by the sample provider rather than from assay-based typing. On the study overall, not on this receptor specifically: Clinical and demographic metadata were provided uncurated, with the amount varying by source and participant.

The immunoSEQ Assay, a bias-controlled multiplex PCR, was used to amplify TCRbeta CDR3 regions from genomic DNA. The original methods were these. The number of nucleated cells in each sample was estimated from the amplification of reference gene primers within the assay. To quantify the absolute abundance of each unique TCRbeta CDR3 rearrangement, sequence reads were collapsed and filtered. Productive Simpson clonality was computed per sample as the square root of Simpson's diversity index over productive rearrangements. Imported from immuneACCESS, the table was reduced by TCRdb to in-frame sequences with V and J called. These copies leave out some clones; in studies compared against another copy, an unresolved V gene accounts for under half, and the cause of the remainder is not known. V and J calls and clone size come straight from that table; D and trimming were deduced from the DNA. The sample table holds 85,000 to 100,000 clones, of which around 82% were seen once. The ten largest clonotypes hold 8.7% of the sample.

Another Seattle source contributed samples from volunteer blood donors who had recovered from COVID-19. Collaborating institutions collected whole blood in K2EDTA tubes following their own protocols. For TCRbeta analysis, collaborator samples were shipped as frozen whole blood, as isolated PBMCs, or as DNA extracted from either sample type. To note about this clone: Its specific antigen is unknown. Base qualities are not recorded, but no much larger clone differs from it by a single base.

The germline V gene supplies CDR1 SGHRS and CDR2 YFSETQ. From the cysteine through the phenylalanine, the CDR3 covers 16 amino acids. Only the CDR3 DNA stays, 48 bases, in frame from base 1. The trim is 4 bases for V and 2 bases for J, with a gap of 13 bases between the germline ends. The sequence derives from a man between 50 and 59 years old who had recovered from COVID-19. The specimen sequenced was peripheral blood. The chain is assembled from TRBV5-1 and TRBJ2-6, with a weak D call of TRBD2 (5 bases match). The DNA sequence is TGCGCCAGCAGCCCGAGCGGATTTACTGGGGCCAACGTCCTGACTTTC. This yields the protein CASSPSGFTGANVLTF.